The 14 T cell receptor beta chains below were found in one sample sequenced in a study of blood T cell repertoires in COVID-19 (dated by TCRdb to 2020 to 2022). Libraries were prepared through the immunoSEQ multiplex PCR assay. This immuneACCESS table, as held by TCRdb, lists in-frame sequences with V and J called but not all clones. Of the missing ones, under half trace to an unresolved V gene in checked studies; the others have no known cause. The sample yields approximately 300,000 clones; roughly 86% were counted once. 2.6% of the sample rests with the top ten. Material for sequencing was PBMCs or T cells enriched from blood (not recorded which). These receptors were obtained from a woman aged 18-35 years who had recovered from COVID-19.

The table lists this clone with a few counts. The chain has TRBV5-4 and TRBJ2-1, with TRBD2 matching 10 bases. V trimming: 2 bases; J trimming: 5 bases; junction bases outside the gene matches: 4. There are 15 residues in the CDR3. Germline V gives CDR1 SGHNT, CDR2 YYREEE (reference sequence). The CDR3 protein is CASSFRSGGDNEQFF. CDR3 sequence (DNA): TGTGCCAGCAGCTTCAGGAGCGGGGGGGACAATGAGCAGTTCTTC.

In this sample, this clone turned up once. The V gene is TRBV10-1, the J gene TRBJ2-7, with a tentative D call TRBD1 (6 bases). V was shortened by 3 bases and J by 2 bases, with 11 bases between the two germline ends. CDR1 and CDR2 (germline): WNHNN, SYGVQD (reference sequence). The CDR3 sequence is 14 residues long. The CDR3 sequence is CASSDLDRTYEQYF. CDR3 DNA: TGCGCCAGCAGTGACCTCGACAGGACCTACGAGCAGTACTTC.

The rearrangement joins TRBV21-1 to TRBJ2-1; the table's D gene call, TRBD1, was not cross checked with the DNA. TRBV21-1 is labeled a pseudogene. The CDR3 is 14 amino acids. This CDR3 is CASSRKPEGTGRFF. In DNA, the CDR3 is TGTGCCAGCAGCCGAAAACCCGAAGGGACAGGGAGGTTCTTC.

This clone appeared once. The chain uses TRBV28 and TRBJ1-1; 7 bases line up with TRBD1. The ends lost 7 bases at V and 5 bases at J; junction bases unmatched: 7. Looked up from germline, CDR1 is MDHEN and CDR2 is SYDVKM. CDR3 length: 13 amino acids. This CDR3 is CASTLPGGTEAFF. Here the CDR3 DNA reads TGTGCCAGCACCCTTCCAGGGGGGACTGAAGCTTTCTTT.

This clone was seen a handful of times. The rearrangement links TRBV3-1 (or the pseudogene TRBV3-2) to TRBJ1-6; D is undetermined. The germline CDR1 and CDR2 sequences are LGHDT and YNNKEL (reference sequence). The V gene lost 4 bases and the J gene lost 3 bases, with 22 bases spanning the gap. There are 19 residues in the CDR3. CDR3: CASSPTPLLAGDYNSPLHF. In DNA, the CDR3 is TGTGCCAGCAGCCCAACCCCACTACTAGCAGGTGACTATAATTCACCCCTCCACTTT.

The count of this clone is one. The V and J genes are TRBV2 and TRBJ2-5; TRBD2 agrees at 10 bases. CDR1 and CDR2 (germline): SNHLY, FYNNEI. The CDR3 totals 15 residues. Trimming cost V 6 bases and J 7 bases; bases outside gene matches: 11. CDR3 in DNA: TGTGCCAGCAGAGTCGCTAGCGGGGGATCGGGGACCCAGTACTTC. Residues: CASRVASGGSGTQYF.

This rearrangement joins TRBV3-1 (or the pseudogene TRBV3-2) to TRBJ2-3; the D is unclear. CDR3 length: 18 amino acids. V was cut by 1 base and J by 1 base, with 18 bases left in between. Germline CDR1 reads LGHDT; CDR2 reads YNNKEL (reference sequence). CDR3 nucleotide sequence: TGTGCCAGCAGCCAAGCCCCGCCTCTAGAGTCTGGCACAGATACGCAGTATTTT. This codes for CASSQAPPLESGTDTQYF.

The CDR3 is CASSLVASGSTDTQYF. The CDR3 DNA sequence: TGTGCCAGCAGTTTAGTTGCTAGCGGGAGCACAGATACGCAGTATTTT. This sequence joins TRBV27 and TRBJ2-3; 8 nucleotides line up with TRBD2. The CDR3 runs to 16 residues. Germline CDR1 reads MNHEY; CDR2 reads SMNVEV (reference sequence). With 2 bases clipped from V and 0 bases from J, the junction kept 4 bases outside the gene matches.

The chain combines TRBV11-2 with TRBJ2-7; 7 bases align to TRBD2. J lost 7 bases, V lost 4 bases, and 13 bases had no gene match. The CDR3 consists of 15 residues. Germline V gives CDR1 SGHAT, CDR2 FQNNGV. CDR3 sequence: CASSSRRAGVGEQYF. The CDR3 nucleotides are TGTGCCAGCAGCTCCAGAAGGGCGGGAGTAGGAGAGCAGTACTTC.

The chain recombines TRBV18 with TRBJ2-5; TRBD2 agrees at 9 bases. The CDR3 extends over 16 amino acids. CDR1 is KGHSH, CDR2 LQKENI, per germline. V lost 3 bases to trimming and J lost 1 base; unmatched junction nucleotides: 6. The CDR3 DNA is TGTGCCAGCTCACCTGTCCTAGCGGGAACCCAAGAGACCCAGTACTTC. Amino acids: CASSPVLAGTQETQYF.

The chain links TRBV5-1 to TRBJ2-7; 11 bases fit TRBD2. CDR3 length equals 16 residues. Germline-derived CDR1 and CDR2 are SGHRS and YFSETQ. With V trimmed by 2 bases and J by 3 bases, 7 bases remained unmatched. The CDR3 sequence is CASSFPTSGSLYEQYF. As DNA, the CDR3 is TGCGCCAGCAGCTTTCCCACTAGCGGGAGCCTCTACGAGCAGTACTTC.

The V and J genes are TRBV2 and TRBJ2-1; the D gene is possibly TRBD2 (6 bases). V was trimmed by 2 bases and J by 3 bases, leaving 14 bases between them. This CDR3 comprises 16 residues. The germline V gene has CDR1 SNHLY and CDR2 FYNNEI. The CDR3 DNA follows: TGTGCCAGCAGTGAAACCGGGGGAGGATTCTACAATGAGCAGTTCTTC. Protein: CASSETGGGFYNEQFF. Variable domain in full (rest from reference TRBV2 and TRBJ2-1): EPEVTQTPSHQVTQMGQEVILRCVPISNHLYFYWYRQILGQKVEFLVSFYNNEISEKSEIFDDQFSVERPDGSNFTLKIRSTKLEDSAMYFCASSETGGGFYNEQFFGPGTRLTVL.

J is TRBJ1-5 and V is TRBV15, with D possibly TRBD1 on 5 matching bases. Per the germline V gene, CDR1 is LNHNV and CDR2 is YYDKDF (reference sequence). Trimming removed 0 bases at V and 4 bases at J, with 10 bases between. The CDR3 consists of 15 residues. CDR3 in amino acids: CATSRDWGRNQPQHF. In DNA form, the CDR3 reads TGTGCCACCAGCAGAGATTGGGGGAGGAATCAGCCCCAGCATTTT.

J is TRBJ2-1 and V is TRBV10-1; D is undetermined. With 4 bases removed from V and 5 bases from J, the gap between germline ends came to 12 bases. Germline V gene lookup returns CDR1 WNHNN and CDR2 SYGVQD (reference sequence). The CDR3 totals 14 residues. Here the CDR3 reads CASSVGDSNNEQFF. In DNA form, the CDR3 reads TGCGCCAGCAGTGTCGGCGACTCAAACAATGAGCAGTTCTTC.